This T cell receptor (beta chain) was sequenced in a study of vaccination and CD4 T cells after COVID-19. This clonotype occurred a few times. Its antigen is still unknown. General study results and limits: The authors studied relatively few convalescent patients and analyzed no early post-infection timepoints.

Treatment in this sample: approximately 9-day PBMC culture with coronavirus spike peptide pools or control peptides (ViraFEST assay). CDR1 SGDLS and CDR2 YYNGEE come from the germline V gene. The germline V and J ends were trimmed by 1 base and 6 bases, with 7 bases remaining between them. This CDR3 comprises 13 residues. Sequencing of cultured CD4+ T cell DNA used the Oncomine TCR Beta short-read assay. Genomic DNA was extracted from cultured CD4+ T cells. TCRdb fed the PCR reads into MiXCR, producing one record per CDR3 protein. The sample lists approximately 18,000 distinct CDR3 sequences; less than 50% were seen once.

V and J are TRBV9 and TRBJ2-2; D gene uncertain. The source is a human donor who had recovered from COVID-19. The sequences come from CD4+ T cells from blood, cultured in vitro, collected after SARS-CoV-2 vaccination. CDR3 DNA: TGTGCCAGCAGCGTAAATCTGGCCGGGGAGCTGTTTTTT. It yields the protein CASSVNLAGELFF.